This TCR beta chain derives from a study of blood T cell repertoires in COVID-19. Looking at the study overall: T cells, B-cell-depleted T cells, or PBMCs supplied cDNA or gDNA.

This clone was seen just once. Patients of the Seattle cohort, enrolled during active infection, were followed longitudinally. The method was immunoSEQ multiplex PCR; TCRdb's version includes in-frame clones alone and lacks a portion of them. Here the sample spans about 200,000 clones, 88% being singletons. From germline, CDR1 is SGHNT and CDR2 YYREEE (reference sequence). CDR3 size: 16 residues. With V trimmed by 4 bases and J by 7 bases, 9 bases remained unmatched. J is TRBJ2-1 and V is TRBV5-4; 12 positions match TRBD2. Sequenced input: peripheral blood. The TCR was taken from a man aged 50-60 years with COVID-19, enrolled during active disease. This CDR3 is CASSPTGTSGRNEQFF. The DNA of the CDR3 is TGTGCCAGCAGCCCCACCGGGACTAGCGGGCGGAATGAGCAGTTCTTC.